This entry describes one TCR beta chain. Authors' processing steps: Estimation of nucleated cell counts relied on the amplification of reference gene primers. Some clones are missing from TCRdb's copy, which holds only in-frame ones; the method was immunoSEQ multiplex PCR. V and J calls and clone size are copied from that table; D and trimming were computed from the DNA. The sample has more than 65,000 clones, approximately 80% seen once. Germline loops: CDR1 MNHEY, CDR2 SVGEGT. Trimming pared 3 bases from V and 3 bases from J, leaving 9 bases between. The CDR3 length is 13 residues. The sample is drawn from a study of blood T cell repertoires in COVID-19. The wider study: The samples span acute and convalescent COVID-19 from the United States, Italy and Spain. PBMCs, B-cell-depleted T cells, or T cells provided the cDNA or gDNA that made up the material.

The origin of this receptor is a woman aged 45-59 years with acute or convalescent COVID-19. V and J are TRBV6-2 or TRBV6-3 and TRBJ2-7; tentatively, D is TRBD1 (5 bases). The sequenced sample consisted of peripheral blood. The CDR3 spells CASSYTDSYEQYF. CDR3 nucleotide sequence: TGTGCCAGCAGTTATACAGACAGCTACGAGCAGTACTTC.